This paragraph reports one T cell receptor (beta chain). Its cognate antigen is unknown. The data are from a study of Graves' ophthalmopathy and Graves' hyperthyroidism. Study overall: Peripheral blood was gathered at first diagnosis, ahead of any treatment whatsoever. Study observations and caveats: Progression of ophthalmopathy was predicted by the model with approximately 71% sensitivity and under 75% specificity.

For donors with ophthalmopathy, the disease showed moderate-to-severe activity, reached CAS ≥3 and NOSPECS ≥4, and had lasted under 3 months. The study excluded patients with other autoimmune diseases, uncontrolled infections, pregnancy or lactation. Beta-chain TCR CDR3 regions were amplified from RNA transcripts. The authors performed first-round RT-PCR with HTBI primers and then a second-round multiplex PCR. MiXCR was run by TCRdb on the multiplex PCR reads, yielding one entry per CDR3 protein. In the table there are about 700,000 distinct CDR3 sequences, roughly 40% of which are singletons. Sequenced: peripheral blood. The source of this sequence is an adult man with Graves' ophthalmopathy.

The CDR3 coding sequence is TGTGCCAGCAGTGCGAGAGGGGCTAGCTGGGAGAACACCGGGGAGCTGTTTTTT. Translating it yields CASSARGASWENTGELFF. The chain uses TRBV25-1 and TRBJ2-2; the D call may be TRBD1 or TRBD2 (5 bases each). V was clipped by 4 bases and J by 1 base, with 19 bases between them. The CDR3 is 18 amino acids. Per germline, CDR1 MGHDK and CDR2 SYGVNS.